What follows is one T cell receptor beta chain and its context. Antigen unknown. This record belongs to a study of OX40 agonist ivuxolimab in advanced cancers. Study details: Patients got intravenous ivuxolimab at 0.01 to 10 mg/kg every 2 weeks. The mean age was approximately 60 years, ranging from roughly 23 to 79, with roughly four fifths of participants male.

Study conclusions and caveats: More expanded clones were found, on average, in CD8+ than in CD4+ T cells.

The CDR3 spans 16 residues. V lost 1 base and J lost 7; bases outside the gene matches: 11. Germline CDR1 and CDR2: SGHAT and FQNNGV. This table comes from immunoSEQ multiplex PCR, and its TCRdb copy is limited to in-frame clones, with some not included. Here the sample spans about 80,000 clones, roughly 86% being singletons. The TCR sequence derives from an adult with an advanced solid tumor such as melanoma, head and neck, liver or kidney cancer. The sequencing used CD4+ or CD8+ T cells sorted from blood, collected in a trial of the OX40 agonist ivuxolimab. The V gene is TRBV11-2, the J gene TRBJ2-7, with 9 bases identical to TRBD1. In DNA, the CDR3 is TGTGCCAGCAGCTTAGGCCGGGACAGGGTAGTAGAGGAGCAGTACTTC. Residues: CASSLGRDRVVEEQYF. The full variable domain, rest sourced from reference TRBV11-2 and TRBJ2-7, is EAGVAQSPRYKIIEKRQSVAFWCNPISGHATLYWYQQILGQGPKLLIQFQNNGVVDDSQLPKDRFSAERLKGVDSTLKIQPAKLEDSAVYLCASSLGRDRVVEEQYFGPGTRLTVT.